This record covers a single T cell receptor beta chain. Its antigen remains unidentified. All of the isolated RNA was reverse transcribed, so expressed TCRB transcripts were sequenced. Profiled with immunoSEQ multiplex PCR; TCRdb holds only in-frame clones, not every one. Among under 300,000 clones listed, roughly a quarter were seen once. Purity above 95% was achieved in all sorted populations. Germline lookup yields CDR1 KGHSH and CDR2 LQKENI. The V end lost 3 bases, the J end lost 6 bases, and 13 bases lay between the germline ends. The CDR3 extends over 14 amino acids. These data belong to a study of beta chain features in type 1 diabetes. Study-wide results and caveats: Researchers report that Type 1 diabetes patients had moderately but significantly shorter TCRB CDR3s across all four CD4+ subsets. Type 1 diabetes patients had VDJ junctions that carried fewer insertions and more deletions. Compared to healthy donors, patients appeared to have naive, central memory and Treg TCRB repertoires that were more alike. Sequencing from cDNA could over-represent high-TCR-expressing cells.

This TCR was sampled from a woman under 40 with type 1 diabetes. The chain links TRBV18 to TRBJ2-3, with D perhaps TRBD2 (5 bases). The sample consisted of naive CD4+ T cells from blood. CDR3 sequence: CASSPREGSDTQYF. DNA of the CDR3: TGTGCCAGCTCACCGCGAGAGGGATCTGATACGCAGTATTTT.